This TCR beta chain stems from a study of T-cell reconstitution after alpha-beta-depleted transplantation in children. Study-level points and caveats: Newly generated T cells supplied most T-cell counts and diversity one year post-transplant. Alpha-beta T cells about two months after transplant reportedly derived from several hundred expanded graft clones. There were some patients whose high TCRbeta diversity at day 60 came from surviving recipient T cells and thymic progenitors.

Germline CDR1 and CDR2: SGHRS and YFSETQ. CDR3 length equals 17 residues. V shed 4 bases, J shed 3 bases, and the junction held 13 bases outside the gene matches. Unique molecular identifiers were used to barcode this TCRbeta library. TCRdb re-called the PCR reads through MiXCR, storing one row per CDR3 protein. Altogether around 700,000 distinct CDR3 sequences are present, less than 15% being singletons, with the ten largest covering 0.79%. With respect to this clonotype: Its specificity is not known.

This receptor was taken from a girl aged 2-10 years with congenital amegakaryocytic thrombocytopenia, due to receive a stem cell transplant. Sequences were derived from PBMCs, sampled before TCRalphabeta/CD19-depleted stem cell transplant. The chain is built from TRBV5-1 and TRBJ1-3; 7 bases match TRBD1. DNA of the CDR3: TGCGCCAGCAGCAGAGGACAGGCCTTAAGAGGTGGAAACACCATATATTTT. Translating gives CASSRGQALRGGNTIYF. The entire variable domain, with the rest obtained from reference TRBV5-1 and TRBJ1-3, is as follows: KAGVTQTPRYLIKTRGQQVTLSCSPISGHRSVSWYQQTPGQGLQFLFEYFSETQRNKGNFPGRFSGRQFSNSRSEMNVSTLELGDSALYLCASSRGQALRGGNTIYFGEGSWLTVV.